This T cell receptor (beta chain) came from a study of T cells in Graves' hyperthyroidism and ophthalmopathy. The source material, RNA transcripts, was used to amplify TCR beta CDR3 regions. HTBI primers drove first-round RT-PCR of the TCR CDR3. TCRdb re-analysed the multiplex PCR reads in MiXCR, keeping a single row per CDR3 protein. The sample holds a few hundred thousand distinct CDR3 sequences; around a sixth are singletons and the top ten take 40% to 45%. The CDR3 runs 16 residues. Looked up from germline, CDR1 is DFQATT and CDR2 is SNEGSKA (reference sequence). With V trimmed by 5 bases and J by 2 bases, 8 bases remained unmatched.

This clonotype was obtained from a man aged 18 to 29 with Graves' ophthalmopathy. The V gene is TRBV20-1, the J gene TRBJ2-3, with 12 bases fitting TRBD2. Sequencing used blood. The CDR3 is CSAHSGTSGFTDTQYF. The CDR3 DNA sequence: TGCAGTGCTCATTCCGGGACTAGCGGGTTCACAGATACGCAGTATTTT.